This TCR beta chain was identified in a study of T-cell memory formation after mild COVID-19. About the research overall: TCR clusters mostly belonged to single donors.

Concerning this clonotype: The antigen remains unidentified.

Germline CDR1 is SNHLY and CDR2 is FYNNEI. The CDR3 is made up of 14 amino acids. V shed 7 bases and J shed 3 bases, with 15 bases lying between them. Study conclusions and caveats: SARS-CoV-2 specificity of second-wave clones peaking day 37 was unconfirmed.

TCRdb recomputed calls from the 5' RACE reads with MiXCR, one row per CDR3 protein. Among 450,000 to 650,000 distinct CDR3 sequences, over 20% were seen once, and the ten largest hold around 12%. This receptor was taken from an adult woman who had mild COVID-19 (a few samples of this study predate the infection). Cell type and time point are not known. Material: PBMCs or a T cell subset sorted from them (not recorded which). This rearrangement joins TRBV2 to TRBJ1-1; D perhaps matches TRBD1 (6 bases). This CDR3 is CASINRDWYTEAFF. For the CDR3, the DNA is TGTGCCAGCATCAACAGGGATTGGTACACTGAAGCTTTCTTT.